The following is a T cell receptor beta chain sequence with its context. Its antigen specificity is not known. Qualities for individual bases were not recorded, and no much larger clone is one base off. The immunoSEQ hsTCRB v3.0 assay was used at survey level resolution to sequence the TRB variable region. The target sequencing depth for TRB was about 40,000-50,000 T-cell genomes per sample. An Illumina MiSeq with a v3 150-cycle kit was used to sequence the pooled TRB libraries. As for the original processing: Repertoire analysis was performed in R inside a reproducible Nextflow workflow that covered QC, data transformation and analysis. LymphoSeq2, an R package for exploring AIRR-Seq data, was used to implement the custom analyses. After excluding a handful of samples that yielded fewer than 5000 total TRB sequences, some 180 HIV repertoires remained for analysis. Among the approximately 180 HIV repertoires that were kept, some 60 were collected before ART initiation and roughly 130 were collected after ART initiation. Repertoires were downsampled to 5000 TRB nucleotide sequences, with summary statistics averaged over 100 downsampling iterations. TRB sequences were retained for analysis only if CDR3 regions of at least seven amino acids were present. Diversity was measured with a Shannon entropy-derived clonality score and the Gini coefficient. Repertoire networks linked the top 5000 CDR3 amino acid sequences whenever two sequences differed by an edit distance of one. Antigen specificity groups and MHC restriction were predicted for TRB CDR3 amino acid sequences with GLIPH2. Known CMV, EBV, HIV or tissue antigen associations were flagged by matching CDR3 amino acid sequences against VDJdb and McPAS-TCR. Pre-ART, post-ART and control groups were compared with Wilcoxon signed-rank tests and Holm-Bonferroni correction. Imported from immuneACCESS, the table was reduced by TCRdb to in-frame sequences with V and J called. These copies leave out some clones; in studies compared against another copy, an unresolved V gene accounts for under half, and the cause of the remainder is not known. Clone size and V and J calls were adopted from that table, with D and trimming inferred from the DNA. Recorded for this sample are about 36,000 clones; roughly 78% of them occurred a single time. Jointly, the top ten make up about 5.8% of the sample.

The record originates from a study of long-term antiretroviral therapy in people with HIV (dated by TCRdb to the early 2020s). Regarding the study in general: Collection of the earliest samples took place about a decade ahead of the 2015 WHO recommendation for immediate ART, at a time when ART was typically delayed until CD4 counts fell. This retrospective serial study examined whether starting ART and sustained HIV suppression were associated with changes in the composition and diversity of the TRB repertoire in peripheral blood. A total of roughly 200 cryopreserved PBMC samples came from around 30 adults with confirmed HIV infection and were collected serially over a mean of roughly six years (range 1-12). Of the 30 participants with HIV, approximately 11 were female. Test extractions of a monoclonal T-cell line alongside 30 or so polyclonal samples showed no cross-contamination during QIAcube processing. The research as a whole found: The repertoire was dominated across all time points by expanded TRB clones identified before ART initiation, although this dominance was seen to fluctuate and to decrease in many PLHIV after ART. The samples span the years 2004 to 2017, and the ART regimens used at that time may not be as effective as current regimens. Inferences about post-ART repertoire changes were limited because no data were available on ART adherence, viral resistance or therapy changes. Compared with controls, HIV repertoires had narrower CDR3 length ranges, and the network structure pointed to an antigen-experienced repertoire that shifted only slightly toward naive after ART. Owing to limited PBMC availability, only the TCR beta chain was sequenced, without alpha chain pairing. Starting ART was linked to a significant rise in TRB diversity, yet even after long-term ART the diversity remained significantly lower than in transplant donor controls. Unsorted PBMC were profiled instead of sorted CD4+ and CD8+ T cells because pre-ART samples had limited cell numbers.

The germline V gene encodes CDR1 MNHEY and CDR2 SMNVEV (reference sequence). Trimming costs V 3 bases and J 7 bases, and their ends lie 10 bases apart. Reading from cysteine to phenylalanine, the CDR3 counts 13 amino acids. This entry keeps only the CDR3 DNA: 39 bases, framed from base 1. To be included, a participant needed at least one PBMC sample from before ART initiation plus at least two post-ART samples. Treatment was received in the United States of America by all participants with HIV. Cryopreserved samples of about 1-10 million PBMC were thawed and washed before DNA extraction. At the time of the earliest PBMC sample for each participant with HIV, ages ranged from about 23 to 60 years. PBMC samples were contributed by each participant from 1-4 timepoints before ART initiation and 2-8 timepoints after ART initiation, with a median of 7 samples. For every participant, serial HIV viral load, CD4+ T-cell count, ART history and demographic data were obtained. Genomic DNA was extracted from unsorted PBMC with a Qiagen kit on a QIAcube, with processing performed in batches of 12 samples.

This sequence originates from a man aged 25-45 years with HIV. Recombination linked TRBV27 to TRBJ2-1, with the D segment identity uncertain. The source material was unsorted PBMCs, sampled 3.4 years after starting antiretroviral therapy. The DNA is TGTGCCAGCAGTTTGTTAGGTGGGAATGAGCAGTTCTTC. Translated, this gives CASSLLGGNEQFF.